The sequence of this TCR beta chain was determined in a study of CD8 T cells in ankylosing spondylitis. V was cut by 3 bases and J by 0 bases, with 12 bases left in between. CDR1 and CDR2 (germline): KGHSH, LQKENI. There are 15 residues in the CDR3. For TCR beta, libraries came from quantitative 5'-RACE with molecular barcodes. TCRdb independently ran MiXCR on the 5' RACE reads; one entry per CDR3 protein. Of 150,000 to 200,000 distinct CDR3 sequences listed, over 15% are singletons. General study points: Disease-associated clones were reportedly significantly overrepresented in matched ankylosing spondylitis synovial fluid. Ankylosing spondylitis blood seemed to carry a telltale TCR beta motif made of roughly 8 highly homologous variants.

On this clonotype itself: What it binds is unknown.

This clonotype was sampled from a male donor aged 5-29 years with ankylosing spondylitis or in good health (not recorded which). J is TRBJ2-7 and V is TRBV18, with D possibly matching TRBD2 (6 bases). Specimen: blood, either unsorted or a sorted T cell fraction (not recorded which). CDR3: CASSPTASVSYEQYF. The CDR3 nucleotides read TGTGCCAGCTCACCCACCGCTAGCGTCTCCTACGAGCAGTACTTC.